The source of this T cell receptor (beta chain) is a study of beta chain features in type 1 diabetes. Study-wide context: Sorted cells from all samples, numbering some 99,000,000, were examined. Study results and limitations: In all four CD4+ subsets, TCRB CDR3 length was significantly, moderately reduced in type 1 diabetes. The question of HLA type influencing TCRB rearrangement was one that remained unresolved here.

Regarding this clone: Antigen: not known.

As every portion of the isolated RNA was reverse transcribed, the sequencing read expressed TCRB transcripts. Clones were read by immunoSEQ multiplex PCR, and TCRdb kept only the in-frame ones, dropping some. The table has hundreds of thousands of clones, approximately 12% seen once. Trimming cost V 1 base and J 6 bases, with 9 bases left between them. Germline CDR1 is SGHDT and CDR2 is YYEEEE. CDR3 length: 13 amino acids. The sequencing sample was made of naive CD4+ T cells from blood. The chain couples TRBV5-6 to TRBJ2-3, with a weak D call TRBD1 (5 bases). This clonotype was sampled from a man aged 18 to 29 in good health. For the CDR3, the DNA is TGTGCCAGCAGCTTGCGAAAGGGGGATACGCAGTATTTT. Its translation: CASSLRKGDTQYF.